A single sample is the source of the 27 T cell receptor beta chains below, sequenced in a study of blood T cells in healthy people across ages. Then a second PCR, running roughly 6 to 12 cycles, was carried out with a sample-barcoded 5' primer and a J-beta primer mix. Each CDR3 protein gets one entry after TCRdb re-called the 5' RACE reads with MiXCR. This repertoire shows some 1 million distinct CDR3 sequences, around 45% found once; its top ten account for 18%. Sequenced: blood. Receptor source: a woman aged 55-70 years in good health.

The gene calls are TRBV30 and TRBJ2-3; no reliable D call. V gave up 3 bases and J gave up 4 bases, with 11 bases separating them. Germline values: CDR1 GTSNPN, CDR2 SVGIG (reference sequence). The length of the CDR3 is 13 residues. The CDR3 nucleotides read TGTGCCTGGAGGGAGAGGATCCCAGATACGCAGTATTTT. Translating it yields CAWRERIPDTQYF.

The CDR3 sequence: CASSQDDASYQPQHF. CDR3 bases: TGTGCCAGCAGCCAAGATGACGCTTCATATCAGCCCCAGCATTTT. The chain combines TRBV3-1 with TRBJ1-5; D gene ambiguous. The CDR3 totals 15 residues. CDR1 and CDR2 from the germline V gene are LGHDT and YNNKEL (reference sequence). Trimming left V 0 bases short and J 5 bases short, with 11 bases between. Together with reference TRBV3-1 and TRBJ1-5, the CDR3 gives the full variable domain: DTAVSQTPKYLVTQMGNDKSIKCEQNLGHDTMYWYKQDSKKFLKIMFSYNNKELIINETVPNRFSPKSPDKAHLNLHINSLELGDSAVYFCASSQDDASYQPQHFGDGTRLSIL.

The V and J genes are TRBV7-2 and TRBJ2-7; 9 bases line up with TRBD2. This CDR3 comprises 15 residues. J was trimmed by 6 bases and V by 5 bases; bases with no gene match: 11. The germline V gene encodes CDR1 SGHTA and CDR2 FQGNSA. CDR3 DNA: TGTGCCAGCAGCGATACCGGGACTAGCCGCCTCGAGCAGTACTTC. It translates to CASSDTGTSRLEQYF.

The CDR3 sequence: CSARDRAGEIHTQYF. CDR3 sequence (DNA): TGCAGTGCTAGAGATAGGGCGGGAGAGATTCATACGCAGTATTTT. This sequence joins TRBV20-1 and TRBJ2-3; 7 positions agree with TRBD2. J was trimmed by 7 bases and V by 0 bases; bases with no gene match: 10. This CDR3 contains 15 residues. Germline V gene lookup returns CDR1 DFQATT and CDR2 SNEGSKA (reference sequence).

V and J are TRBV6-2 or TRBV6-3 and TRBJ1-1, with TRBD1 matching 12 bases. The V segment lost 8 bases and the J segment 11 bases; nucleotides outside the gene matches: 15. Germline-derived CDR1 and CDR2 are MNHEY and SVGEGT. This CDR3 region has 15 residues. CDR3: CASGPPGQGASTAFF. CDR3 DNA: TGTGCCAGCGGACCCCCGGGACAGGGGGCGAGTACGGCTTTCTTT.

The chain couples TRBV9 to TRBJ2-1; TRBD2 agrees at 11 bases. Trimming at V came to 0 bases and at J to 4 bases, leaving 6 bases not matched to a gene. Germline CDR1 is SGDLS and CDR2 is YYNGEE. This CDR3 is built from 17 residues. Here the CDR3 reads CASSVDPGTSGYNEQFF. DNA for the CDR3: TGTGCCAGCAGCGTAGATCCCGGGACTAGCGGTTACAATGAGCAGTTCTTC.

The rearrangement joins TRBV20-1 to TRBJ1-2; tentative D call: TRBD1 (5 bases). V was clipped by 5 bases and J by 6 bases, with 13 bases between them. Germline lookup yields CDR1 DFQATT and CDR2 SNEGSKA (reference sequence). The CDR3 runs 12 residues. The CDR3 sequence is CSAPGGWHGYTF. Written as DNA, the CDR3 is TGCAGTGCTCCCGGGGGGTGGCATGGCTACACCTTC.

This clonotype has just a few counts. This rearrangement joins TRBV6-6 to TRBJ2-3, with D possibly being TRBD1 (6 bases). The CDR3 has 15 amino acids. Per germline, CDR1 MNHNY and CDR2 SVGAGI (reference sequence). V lost 7 bases and J 2 bases, leaving 16 bases between the germline ends. As DNA, the CDR3 is TGTGCCAGCAATTGTACAGGGACCTTCACAGATACGCAGTATTTT. Translation gives CASNCTGTFTDTQYF.

CDR3 sequence reads: CASSYTQDRAPYEQYF. In DNA form, the CDR3 reads TGTGCCAGCAGTTACACCCAGGACAGGGCTCCCTACGAGCAGTACTTC. The rearrangement uses TRBV6-6 and TRBJ2-7, with 8 bases aligning to TRBD1. Unmatched junction bases numbered 8, after V lost 2 bases and J lost 2 bases. The CDR3 length is 16 residues. Germline V gives CDR1 MNHNY, CDR2 SVGAGI (reference sequence).

This clonotype was detected ten times or more. The J gene is TRBJ2-3, the V gene TRBV2; no clear D. Trimming shortened V by 6 bases and J by 6 bases, and 13 bases separated the two germline ends. Germline CDR1 SNHLY, CDR2 FYNNEI. CDR3 size: 13 residues. In DNA form, the CDR3 reads TGTGCCAGCAGCACCCCGACTGGGGATACGCAGTATTTT. Translated: CASSTPTGDTQYF. The full variable domain, its missing parts supplied by reference TRBV2 and TRBJ2-3, is EPEVTQTPSHQVTQMGQEVILRCVPISNHLYFYWYRQILGQKVEFLVSFYNNEISEKSEIFDDQFSVERPDGSNFTLKIRSTKLEDSAMYFCASSTPTGDTQYFGPGTRLTVL.

This clonotype was detected ten times or more. The chain uses TRBV7-2 and TRBJ2-7, with D maybe TRBD1 (5 bases). Trimming took off 1 base at V and 3 bases at J, with 16 bases between the two ends. CDR1 is SGHTA, CDR2 FQGNSA, per germline. This CDR3 is built from 16 residues. DNA for the CDR3: TGTGCCAGCAGCTTAGATGGGGCCAACCCCCTCTACGAGCAGTACTTC. Protein: CASSLDGANPLYEQYF.

The chain employs TRBV27 and TRBJ2-1; D not certain. This CDR3 spans 13 amino acids. V was cut by 6 bases and J by 4 bases, with 10 bases left in between. Germline lookup yields CDR1 MNHEY and CDR2 SMNVEV (reference sequence). The CDR3 protein is CASSSRWYNEQFF. In DNA form, the CDR3 reads TGTGCCAGCAGCTCCAGATGGTACAATGAGCAGTTCTTC.

V usage is TRBV2 and J usage is TRBJ2-7; no clear D. Trimming stripped 8 bases from V and 2 bases from J, with 19 bases between. The CDR3 covers 15 residues. Germline values: CDR1 SNHLY, CDR2 FYNNEI. CDR3 coding DNA: TGTGCCAGCTTCCCCGGTAAGAGTTCCCCCTACGAGCAGTACTTC. Protein sequence: CASFPGKSSPYEQYF.

This chain connects TRBV15 to TRBJ2-7; 12 bases are a match to TRBD2. Germline CDR1 and CDR2: LNHNV and YYDKDF (reference sequence). The CDR3 is 15 residues long. The J segment lost 7 bases and the V segment lost 5 bases, leaving 9 bases of the junction unmatched. The CDR3 loop reads CATSVPSGRAREQYF. DNA of the CDR3: TGTGCCACCAGCGTTCCTAGCGGGAGGGCGCGGGAGCAGTACTTC.

The chain joins TRBV2 to TRBJ2-4; D unresolved. Near its end, the DNA agrees better with TRBJ2-7, so the J call may be wrong. CDR1 SNHLY and CDR2 FYNNEI come from the germline V gene. This CDR3 contains 14 residues. CDR3 region: CASSQSRTSYEQYF. The CDR3 DNA is TGTGCCAGCAGCCAATCTAGAACGTCCTACGAGCAGTACTTC.

CDR3 region: CSARDRGTTGELFF. The CDR3, as DNA: TGCAGTGCTAGAGATCGCGGGACCACCGGGGAGCTGTTTTTT. The chain links TRBV20-1 to TRBJ2-2; the D gene is possibly TRBD2 (6 bases). The CDR3 loop spans 14 amino acids. V shed 0 bases and J shed 4 bases, with 9 bases lying between them. Germline V gene sequence: CDR1 DFQATT, CDR2 SNEGSKA (reference sequence).

The chain combines TRBV20-1 with TRBJ2-3; 7 bases agree with TRBD1. Germline V gives CDR1 DFQATT, CDR2 SNEGSKA (reference sequence). V was clipped by 2 bases and J by 3 bases; unmatched bases: 8. The CDR3 has 15 residues. The CDR3 bases are TGCAGTGCTAGACCAACTAGACAGGGAACAGATACGCAGTATTTT. Translating gives CSARPTRQGTDTQYF.

The chain is built from TRBV9 and TRBJ2-3; 8 nucleotides match TRBD1. The germline CDR1 and CDR2 sequences are SGDLS and YYNGEE. The V segment lost 2 bases and the J segment 3 bases; nucleotides outside the gene matches: 2. There are 14 residues in the CDR3. The CDR3 coding sequence is TGTGCCAGCAGCGTGACAGGGGAAACAGATACGCAGTATTTT. This encodes CASSVTGETDTQYF.

The chain links TRBV5-1 to TRBJ2-7, with 8 bases that match TRBD1. The CDR3 totals 15 residues. Per the germline V gene, CDR1 is SGHRS and CDR2 is YFSETQ. V trimming: 2 bases; J trimming: 1 base; junction bases outside the gene matches: 5. This CDR3 is CASSFWTGRSYEQYF. Written as DNA, the CDR3 is TGCGCCAGCAGCTTTTGGACAGGGCGTTCCTACGAGCAGTACTTC.

The genes are TRBV9 and TRBJ2-3; tentative D call: TRBD2 (6 bases). The CDR3 length is 11 residues. V was pared by 4 bases and J by 9 bases, with 9 bases between. Germline CDR1 reads SGDLS; CDR2 reads YYNGEE. Here the CDR3 reads CASSPAGTQYF. The CDR3 bases are TGTGCCAGCAGCCCCGCGGGGACGCAGTATTTT.

This sequence joins TRBV27 and TRBJ2-1; TRBD2 agrees at 11 bases. The CDR3 has 13 amino acids. V shed 6 bases, J shed 9 bases, and the junction held 4 bases outside the gene matches. The germline CDR1 and CDR2 sequences are MNHEY and SMNVEV (reference sequence). The CDR3 loop reads CASRSSGRVEQFF. In DNA form, the CDR3 reads TGTGCCAGCAGAAGTAGCGGGAGGGTTGAGCAGTTCTTC.

This clonotype was recorded at least ten times. The gene calls are TRBV7-6 and TRBJ2-5; tentatively, D is TRBD2 (5 bases). V lost 2 bases, J lost 7 bases, and 11 bases lay in between. CDR3 length equals 13 residues. The V gene's germline CDR1 is SGHVS and CDR2 FNYEAQ. CDR3 region: CASSLSSAGTQYF. The CDR3 region has the DNA TGTGCCAGCAGCTTAAGCTCCGCGGGGACCCAGTACTTC.

The rearrangement joins TRBV29-1 to TRBJ2-3, with TRBD2 as a possible D gene (5 bases). Germline loops: CDR1 SQVTM, CDR2 ANQGSEA. V lost 7 bases to trimming and J lost 0 bases, with 14 bases between them. CDR3 size: 14 residues. The DNA of the CDR3 is TGCAGCGCCGACGCGGGTTCTAGCACAGATACGCAGTATTTT. Translating gives CSADAGSSTDTQYF.

This sequence joins TRBV29-1 and TRBJ2-3; 7 bases match TRBD2. Germline assignment: CDR1 SQVTM and CDR2 ANQGSEA. V gave up 6 bases and J gave up 2 bases; unmatched junction bases: 5. There are 13 residues in the CDR3. The CDR3 reads CSVRAGYTDTQYF. DNA for the CDR3: TGCAGCGTCAGAGCGGGGTACACAGATACGCAGTATTTT.

The gene calls are TRBV20-1 and TRBJ1-1; D ambiguous. The CDR3 contains 12 residues. V was pared by 0 bases and J by 5 bases, with 7 bases between. Germline lookup yields CDR1 DFQATT and CDR2 SNEGSKA (reference sequence). CDR3 residues: CSARDVGTEAFF. DNA for the CDR3: TGCAGTGCTAGAGATGTGGGGACTGAAGCTTTCTTT.

This chain connects TRBV11-2 to TRBJ1-5, with D possibly being TRBD1 (5 bases). V was cut by 4 bases and J by 1 base, with 11 bases left in between. Germline CDR1 is SGHAT and CDR2 is FQNNGV. The CDR3 sequence is 15 residues long. The CDR3, as DNA: TGTGCCAGCAGCTGGGGGGGGGTGAGCAATCAGCCCCAGCATTTT. Protein product: CASSWGGVSNQPQHF.

This clonotype occurred a few times. It may be a read error: a sequence one base away is much more abundant. In DNA form, the CDR3 reads TGTGCCTGCAGTTACACGGGGACTACCCAAGGGGGGGAGCAGTACTTC. This gives the protein CACSYTGTTQGGEQYF. The rearrangement links TRBV6-6 to TRBJ2-7; D possibly corresponds to TRBD2 (7 bases). In germline, CDR1 is MNHNY, CDR2 SVGAGI (reference sequence). This CDR3 comprises 16 residues.